The 20 T cell receptor beta chains given below trace back to one sample, sequenced in a study of T cell repertoires in cytomegalovirus infection. Each CDR3 protein is one row after TCRdb ran MiXCR on the reads. Here the sample spans over 300,000 distinct CDR3 sequences, roughly 17% being singletons. Sequencing was performed on PBMCs. The receptor set was obtained from a human donor in good health (CMV status not recorded). Some clones in this sample may be carry-over from other donors' samples.

Only a few counts were recorded for this clonotype. The chain links TRBV9 to TRBJ2-3; maybe TRBD2 (5 bases). CDR3 length: 13 residues. Per germline, CDR1 SGDLS and CDR2 YYNGEE. Between the trimmed V and J ends, which lost 5 bases and 0 bases, there was a span of 7 bases. The CDR3 region has the DNA TGTGCCAGCAGAGCGGCGAGCACAGATACGCAGTATTTT. Residues: CASRAASTDTQYF.

The chain carries TRBV4-3 and TRBJ2-3, with 8 bases matching TRBD1. V was clipped by 3 bases and J by 10 bases; unmatched bases: 6. The CDR3 runs 13 residues. CDR1 and CDR2 (germline): LGHNA, YSLEER. CDR3 in amino acids: CASSHLGTGPQYF. CDR3 nucleotides: TGCGCCAGCAGCCATCTAGGGACAGGTCCGCAGTATTTT.

This clonotype appeared many times. CDR3 nucleotides: TGTGCCAGTAGGGAGATAGGGACAGGCAATGAGCAGTTCTTC. As protein: CASREIGTGNEQFF. The chain employs TRBV19 and TRBJ2-1, with 8 bases matching TRBD1. This CDR3 spans 14 amino acids. J was trimmed by 6 bases and V by 6 bases; bases with no gene match: 7. Per the germline V gene, CDR1 is LNHDA and CDR2 is SQIVND (reference sequence).

The CDR3 loop reads CASSYSTQSYNEQFF. As DNA, the CDR3 is TGTGCCAGCAGTTACTCGACGCAAAGCTACAATGAGCAGTTCTTC. This rearrangement joins TRBV6-2 or TRBV6-3 to TRBJ2-1; D uncertain. V gave up 0 bases and J gave up 3 bases, with 9 bases separating them. Per the germline V gene, CDR1 is MNHEY and CDR2 is SVGEGT. This CDR3 spans 15 amino acids.

V is TRBV7-9 and J is TRBJ1-4; 9 bases fit TRBD1. Germline V CDR1 and CDR2: SEHNR, FQNEAQ (reference sequence). This CDR3 has 14 residues. V trimming: 3 bases; J trimming: 8 bases; junction bases outside the gene matches: 4. This CDR3 is CASSFGQGIEKLFF. DNA of the CDR3: TGTGCCAGCAGCTTTGGACAGGGGATAGAAAAACTGTTTTTT.

The J gene is TRBJ2-7, the V gene TRBV2; D is perhaps TRBD2 (5 bases). This CDR3 has 17 residues. Trimming removed 6 bases at V and 4 bases at J, with 25 bases between. The germline CDR1 and CDR2 sequences are SNHLY and FYNNEI. CDR3 coding DNA: TGTGCCAGCAGGAGGTTATTTGGCCGGGGATCCTCTTACGAGCAGTACTTC. Translated: CASRRLFGRGSSYEQYF. The full variable domain, its missing parts supplied by reference TRBV2 and TRBJ2-7, is EPEVTQTPSHQVTQMGQEVILRCVPISNHLYFYWYRQILGQKVEFLVSFYNNEISEKSEIFDDQFSVERPDGSNFTLKIRSTKLEDSAMYFCASRRLFGRGSSYEQYFGPGTRLTVT.

This clonotype appeared a few times. The V call is TRBV4-2, the J call TRBJ2-6; D gene ambiguous. The CDR3 has 14 residues. Germline V gives CDR1 LGHNA, CDR2 YNFKEQ. Deletions cut 7 bases from V and 5 bases from J, with 12 bases between. In nucleotides, the CDR3 is TGTGCCAGCAATTACGCCCCGAGGGCCAACGTCCTGACTTTC. It specifies CASNYAPRANVLTF.

This clonotype appeared many times. This chain uses TRBV11-3 with TRBJ2-1, with TRBD1 matching 9 bases. Germline trimming cut 2 bases from V and 6 bases from J; bases unmatched to any gene: 14. The V gene's germline CDR1 is SGHNT and CDR2 YENEEA. The CDR3 loop spans 18 amino acids. The DNA of the CDR3 is TGTGCCAGCAGCTTATCGCAAGGGGGGACAGGGAATGGCAATGAGCAGTTCTTC. Its protein product is CASSLSQGGTGNGNEQFF.

In this sample, this clonotype turned up a few times. The V and J genes are TRBV4-1 and TRBJ2-3; 10 bases are a match to TRBD2. V gave up 1 base and J gave up 4 bases; unmatched junction bases: 5. The CDR3 has 16 amino acids. Germline CDR1 is MGHRA and CDR2 is YSYEKL. CDR3 DNA: TGCGCCAGCAGCCAAGGACTAGCGGGTCGGGCAGATACGCAGTATTTT. Its translation: CASSQGLAGRADTQYF.

The CDR3 coding sequence is TGTGCCAGCAGTTCTTTGGGGATACTTCAGTATTTT. Translation gives CASSSLGILQYF. This chain links TRBV28 with TRBJ2-3; unclear D gene. Trimming shortened V by 4 bases and J by 12 bases, and 14 bases separated the two germline ends. The CDR3 consists of 12 residues. Germline V CDR1 and CDR2: MDHEN, SYDVKM.

This sequence joins TRBV6-5 and TRBJ1-1; D call uncertain. Between the trimmed V and J ends, which lost 0 bases and 4 bases, there was a span of 12 bases. CDR3 length: 15 residues. Germline values: CDR1 MNHEY, CDR2 SVGAGI. CDR3 DNA sequence: TGTGCCAGCAGTTACTCGAGAAGGCTGACCACTGAAGCTTTCTTT. It is translated as CASSYSRRLTTEAFF.

This chain connects TRBV19 to TRBJ2-6; 8 positions match TRBD1. Germline-derived CDR1 and CDR2 are LNHDA and SQIVND (reference sequence). CDR3 length: 16 residues. V gave up 3 bases and J gave up 2 bases; unmatched junction bases: 3. CDR3 DNA: TGTGCCAGTAGTATCAGGGGGCAGACTGGGGCCAACGTCCTGACTTTC. Protein sequence: CASSIRGQTGANVLTF.

This clonotype was found a few times. This sequence joins TRBV5-8 and TRBJ2-1; D not resolved. CDR1 SGHTS and CDR2 YDEGEE come from the germline V gene. This CDR3 is built from 17 residues. The V end was cut by 4 bases, the J end by 0 bases, with 17 bases between. DNA of the CDR3: TGTGCCAGCAGCCCAAATGTCCTAGGCAGCTCCTACAATGAGCAGTTCTTC. Its translation is CASSPNVLGSSYNEQFF.

This clonotype came up a few times. This sequence joins TRBV7-6 and TRBJ1-4; D is unresolved. The CDR3 extends over 15 amino acids. Looked up from germline, CDR1 is SGHVS and CDR2 is FNYEAQ. Trimming removed 2 bases from V and 6 bases from J, with 13 bases in between. CDR3 bases: TGTGCCAGCAGCTTAATGACACGAAAGGATGAAAAACTGTTTTTT. Residues: CASSLMTRKDEKLFF.

This clonotype has at least ten counts. V usage is TRBV7-2 and J usage is TRBJ2-1; 15 nucleotides line up with TRBD2. V lost 1 base to trimming and J lost 12 bases; unmatched junction nucleotides: 7. Germline assignment: CDR1 SGHTA and CDR2 FQGNSA. The CDR3 spans 16 residues. The CDR3 loop reads CASSLGGLAGGPMQFF. The CDR3 nucleotides are TGTGCCAGCAGCTTAGGGGGACTAGCGGGGGGCCCGATGCAGTTCTTC.

The rearrangement joins TRBV2 to TRBJ1-2; 7 bases are a match to TRBD1. This CDR3 region has 13 residues. CDR1 and CDR2 from the germline V gene are SNHLY and FYNNEI. The V gene end was trimmed by 7 bases and the J gene end by 4 bases; junction bases not matched to a gene: 6. The CDR3 here is CASTIQGPYGYTF. The CDR3 DNA sequence: TGTGCCAGCACGATACAGGGGCCCTATGGCTACACCTTC.

This clonotype was picked up a small number of times. V gene TRBV18 combines with J gene TRBJ1-2, with a possible D match to TRBD1 (6 bases). Deletions cut 6 bases from V and 4 bases from J, with 12 bases between. Germline V lookup: CDR1 KGHSH, CDR2 LQKENI. The CDR3 spans 13 residues. CDR3 sequence reads: CASSRQASYGYTF. The CDR3 nucleotides are TGTGCCAGCTCTCGACAGGCCAGCTATGGCTACACCTTC. Drawing the rest from reference TRBV18 and TRBJ1-2, the complete variable domain is NAGVMQNPRHLVRRRGQEARLRCSPMKGHSHVYWYRQLPEEGLKFMVYLQKENIIDESGMPKERFSAEFPKEGPSILRIQQVVRGDSAAYFCASSRQASYGYTFGSGTRLTVV.

This clonotype was seen only a few times. The chain links TRBV20-1 to TRBJ2-7, with D possibly TRBD1 on 6 matching bases. CDR3 size: 15 residues. V dropped 5 bases and J dropped 2 bases, with 19 bases sitting between them. CDR1 and CDR2 (germline): DFQATT, SNEGSKA (reference sequence). The CDR3 DNA reads as TGCAGTGCTTCACCCGGGACATCCGCTACCTACGAGCAGTACTTC. This gives the protein CSASPGTSATYEQYF.

The rearrangement uses TRBV5-6 and TRBJ1-2; TRBD1 aligns across 9 bases. This CDR3 contains 19 residues. J was trimmed by 4 bases and V by 0 bases; bases with no gene match: 16. CDR1 is SGHDT, CDR2 YYEEEE, per germline. The CDR3 nucleotides read TGTGCCAGCAGCTTGGCCAACAGGGGGCCGGAACAATCCCGCTATGGCTACACCTTC. Protein: CASSLANRGPEQSRYGYTF.

The CDR3 nucleotides read TGTGCCAGCAGCTTAGCGCCCGGACAAACCTACGAGCAGTACTTC. Translation: CASSLAPGQTYEQYF. The genes are TRBV7-8 and TRBJ2-7; D is perhaps TRBD1 (5 bases). CDR1 is SGHVS and CDR2 is FQNEAQ in the germline V gene. CDR3 length equals 15 residues. Deletions cut 0 bases from V and 2 bases from J, with 11 bases between.